A selection of T cell receptor beta chains follows, all from one sample in a study of blood T cells in healthy people across ages. In TCRdb, the 5' RACE reads were re-called with MiXCR into one record per CDR3 protein. The sample has roughly 800,000 distinct CDR3 sequences; over 45% are singletons. Sequenced sample: blood. These receptor sequences come from a man between 25 and 39 years old in good health. Both conserved end residues are part of each CDR3. The D gene is left open where the match is weak. Clone sizes are given selectively: once, few, many, or a class where the clone is expanded.

>.|TRBJ1-1|TRBV4-3|.
CASSRVELNTEAFF
TGCGCCAGCAGCCGGGTGGAATTGAACACTGAAGCTTTCTTT
>.|TRBJ2-1|TRBV12-3/TRBV12-4|TRBD2
CASSWSLAGDEQFF
TGTGCCAGCAGTTGGTCTCTAGCGGGAGATGAGCAGTTCTTC
>.|TRBJ2-6|TRBV4-3|.
CASSQDFQTVSGANVLTF
TGCGCCAGCAGCCAAGATTTTCAAACAGTCTCTGGGGCCAACGTCCTGACTTTC
>once|TRBJ2-1|TRBV10-3|TRBD1
CANADVRGNEQFF
TGTGCCAACGCCGACGTCAGGGGGAATGAGCAGTTCTTC
>.|TRBJ1-4|TRBV6-5|TRBD1
CASSYSMGTALNEKLFF
TGTGCCAGCAGTTACTCGATGGGGACAGCCCTTAATGAAAAACTGTTTTTT
>.|TRBJ1-2|TRBV12-3/TRBV12-4|.
CASGSPGAGGYTF
TGTGCCAGCGGCTCCCCCGGGGCAGGTGGCTACACCTTC
>.|TRBJ2-1|TRBV7-2|.
CASSLGSSSDEQFF
TGTGCCAGCAGCTTGGGGAGTAGTTCGGATGAGCAGTTCTTC
>.|TRBJ2-3|TRBV20-1|TRBD2
CSAAAASGYTDTQYF
TGCAGTGCCGCCGCGGCTAGCGGATACACAGATACGCAGTATTTT
>.|TRBJ1-4|TRBV24-1|.
CATSATGGEKLFF
TGTGCCACCAGTGCCACCGGGGGGGAAAAACTGTTTTTT
>.|TRBJ2-1|TRBV9|TRBD2
CASSVTGTSRNNEQFF
TGTGCCAGCAGCGTAACAGGGACTAGCAGAAACAATGAGCAGTTCTTC
>.|TRBJ2-1|TRBV7-2|.
CASTPDTGYDEQFF
TGTGCCAGCACCCCGGACACAGGGTACGATGAGCAGTTCTTC
>.|TRBJ1-6|TRBV20-1|TRBD1
CSAPQGRGSPLHF
TGCAGTGCCCCACAGGGGAGGGGATCACCCCTCCACTTT
>few|TRBJ2-7|TRBV2|.
CASSVEVYEQYF
TGTGCCAGCAGTGTCGAGGTCTACGAGCAGTACTTC
>.|TRBJ1-2|TRBV29-1|TRBD1
CSVGGQERGYTF
TGCAGCGTGGGTGGACAGGAACGCGGCTACACCTTC
>.|TRBJ2-1|TRBV7-3|TRBD2
CASSLRGLAGGSGNEQFF
TGTGCCAGCAGCTTAAGGGGGCTAGCGGGAGGGTCAGGCAATGAGCAGTTCTTC
>.|TRBJ2-2|TRBV20-1|.
CSAPTAYSGTGELFF
TGCAGTGCCCCAACAGCCTACTCGGGGACCGGGGAGCTGTTTTTT
>.|TRBJ2-7|TRBV30|.
CAWSQGAHEQYF
TGTGCCTGGAGTCAAGGGGCCCACGAGCAGTACTTC
>.|TRBJ2-2|TRBV6-5|.
CASLSLTGELFF
TGTGCCAGCCTTAGCCTAACCGGGGAGCTGTTTTTT
>.|TRBJ2-7|TRBV28|.
CASMGQGRYEQYF
TGTGCCAGCATGGGGCAGGGACGTTACGAGCAGTACTTC
>few|TRBJ2-3|TRBV29-1|TRBD2
CSVRLAGDLSDTQYF
TGCAGCGTAAGATTAGCGGGGGACCTTTCCGATACGCAGTATTTT
>.|TRBJ2-1|TRBV20-1|.
CSAPPPPYNEQFF
TGCAGTGCTCCCCCTCCCCCGTACAATGAGCAGTTCTTC
>.|TRBJ2-1|TRBV20-1|.
CSASVLSSYNEQFF
TGCAGTGCTAGTGTGCTCAGCTCCTACAATGAGCAGTTCTTC
>few|TRBJ1-2|TRBV12-3/TRBV12-4|.
CASSFASTIQGYTF
TGTGCCAGCAGTTTCGCCAGCACTATACAAGGCTACACCTTC
>.|TRBJ1-5|TRBV27|.
CASRAEGNQPQHF
TGTGCCAGCAGGGCAGAGGGAAATCAGCCCCAGCATTTT
>.|TRBJ1-1|TRBV6-6|.
CASSSTPGTEAFF
TGTGCCAGCAGTTCCACCCCGGGCACTGAAGCTTTCTTT
>.|TRBJ2-3|TRBV12-3/TRBV12-4|TRBD1
CASSGVDRDTQYF
TGTGCCAGCAGTGGGGTGGACAGGGATACGCAGTATTTT
>once|TRBJ1-1|TRBV4-3|.
CASSQGTSATEAFF
TGCGCCAGCAGCCAAGGGACTTCGGCCACTGAAGCTTTCTTT
>.|TRBJ2-3|TRBV4-3|TRBD1
CAGSQSQGADTQYF
TGCGCCGGCAGCCAATCGCAGGGGGCAGATACGCAGTATTTT
>.|TRBJ2-1|TRBV6-2/TRBV6-3|.
CASRTTRDNEQFF
TGTGCCAGCCGGACGACACGCGACAATGAGCAGTTCTTC
>.|TRBJ2-1|TRBV20-1|TRBD2
CSGLRGTTYNEQFF
TGCAGTGGGCTCCGGGGGACTACCTACAATGAGCAGTTCTTC
>.|TRBJ1-1|TRBV3-1|.
CASSQDSRRYMAFF
TGTGCCAGCAGCCAAGATTCTCGGCGATATATGGCTTTCTTT
>many|TRBJ1-2|TRBV12-3/TRBV12-4|.
CASSSEGYGYTF
TGTGCCAGCAGTTCGGAGGGCTATGGCTACACCTTC
>many|TRBJ2-3|TRBV5-1|.
CASSLSRVDTDTQYF
TGCGCCAGCAGCTTATCCAGGGTCGACACAGATACGCAGTATTTT
>.|TRBJ2-7|TRBV20-1|TRBD1
CSATGTANYEQYF
TGCAGTGCAACCGGGACAGCGAACTACGAGCAGTACTTC
>.|TRBJ1-4|TRBV10-3|.
CAISTGARGSTNEKLFF
TGTGCCATCAGTACCGGGGCACGGGGGTCAACTAATGAAAAACTGTTTTTT
>.|TRBJ2-6|TRBV20-1|TRBD1
CSGTGTGSSGANVLTF
TGCAGTGGGACCGGGACAGGGAGTTCTGGGGCCAACGTCCTGACTTTC
>once|TRBJ2-5|TRBV20-1|TRBD2
CSARDAWGGETQYF
TGCAGTGCTAGAGATGCGTGGGGGGGAGAGACCCAGTACTTC
>few|TRBJ2-3|TRBV20-1|TRBD2
CSARGTSGGDTQYF
TGCAGTGCTAGGGGGACTAGCGGGGGGGATACGCAGTATTTT
>.|TRBJ2-1|TRBV11-2|TRBD2
CASSLDRGRAGYNEQFF
TGTGCCAGCAGCTTAGATCGCGGGAGGGCTGGATACAATGAGCAGTTCTTC
>few|TRBJ2-7|TRBV20-1|TRBD2
CSAQTTSGIYEQYF
TGCAGTGCCCAGACGACTAGCGGCATCTACGAGCAGTACTTC
>.|TRBJ1-5|TRBV28|.
CASSLFKGGNQPQHF
TGTGCCAGCAGTCTTTTTAAAGGGGGCAATCAGCCCCAGCATTTT
>few|TRBJ2-3|TRBV24-1|TRBD2
CATSDSLAGSLTDTQYF
TGTGCCACCAGTGATTCTCTAGCGGGGAGCCTCACAGATACGCAGTATTTT